This is a list of T cell receptor beta chains from one sample in a study of OX40 agonist ivuxolimab in advanced cancers. Profiled with immunoSEQ multiplex PCR; TCRdb holds only in-frame clones, not every one. The repertoire holds 55,000 to 80,000 clones, with more than 85% as singletons. Specimen: CD4+ or CD8+ T cells sorted from blood, collected in a trial of the OX40 agonist ivuxolimab. Receptors originate from an adult with an advanced solid tumor such as melanoma, head and neck, liver or kidney cancer. Both conserved end residues are part of each CDR3. D genes are given only for firm matches.

J,D,V,CDR3
TRBJ2-5,.,TRBV30,CAWRGRRLEETQYF
TRBJ2-3,.,TRBV6-7,CASSYPDTQYF
TRBJ2-3,TRBD2,TRBV10-3,CAISDGGLAPQYF
TRBJ2-7,TRBD1,TRBV5-1,CASSLAAGGFSEQYF
TRBJ2-2,TRBD2,TRBV6-5,CATAGLTNTGELFF
TRBJ2-2,.,TRBV27,CASSPLGISGELFF
TRBJ2-7,.,TRBV21-1,CASSKGARPSYEQYF
TRBJ1-2,.,TRBV30,CAFRIYGYTF
TRBJ2-7,.,TRBV29-1,CSVFSSYEQYF
TRBJ2-7,.,TRBV21-1,CASSTVTGGSYEQYF
TRBJ2-5,TRBD2,TRBV5-4,CASSGTSGSRETQYF
TRBJ2-7,.,TRBV4-1,CASSQGRTQAYEQYF
TRBJ2-7,TRBD2,TRBV10-3,CAISESTSGGEQYF
TRBJ2-3,TRBD2,TRBV28,CASSFVGRPDTQYF
TRBJ1-5,.,TRBV6-4,CASSDRQIYSNQPQHF
TRBJ2-7,.,TRBV7-6,CASSLKTASYEQYF
TRBJ2-1,TRBD2,TRBV28,CASSTPRGSSYNEQFF
TRBJ1-5,TRBD1,TRBV7-9,CASSFEPRTGGGSNQPQHF
TRBJ1-3,TRBD1,TRBV10-3,CAITPDRGLGNTIYF
TRBJ1-1,.,TRBV28,CASKGTPAEAFF
TRBJ2-7,TRBD2,TRBV5-6,CASSLTSGRDYEQYF
TRBJ2-1,TRBD1,TRBV11-2,CASSLRNRGRGNEQFF
TRBJ2-7,.,TRBV10-3,CAISESQGGSYEQYF
TRBJ2-5,.,TRBV28,CASSLITPETQYF
TRBJ1-1,.,TRBV5-1,CASSLEPGNTEAFF
TRBJ2-1,.,TRBV4-3,CASSHRPRENEQFF
TRBJ2-7,.,TRBV30,CAWSSDPYNPESSSYEQYF
TRBJ2-1,TRBD2,TRBV7-3,CASSSGGAYYNEQFF
TRBJ2-5,.,TRBV18,CASSPPSGQETQYF
TRBJ1-3,TRBD1,TRBV28,CASSPQAGGAENTIYF
TRBJ1-1,.,TRBV6-6,CASSSSGTLNTEAFF
TRBJ1-1,.,TRBV6-1,CASSVNRVNTEAFF
TRBJ1-1,.,TRBV5-1,CASSLGEGTEAFF
TRBJ1-4,.,TRBV6-5,CASSYSTSTNEKLFF
TRBJ2-5,TRBD2,TRBV5-1,CASSTGGSGKETQYF
TRBJ2-7,.,TRBV2,CASSKTVYEQYF
TRBJ2-1,TRBD2,TRBV29-1,CSVPQTSGSYNEQFF
TRBJ1-2,.,TRBV14,CASSQGAWDGYTF
TRBJ1-4,.,TRBV7-2,CASSLGGEKLFF
TRBJ2-3,.,TRBV7-8,CASSFSNTDTQYF
TRBJ1-1,TRBD1,TRBV27,CASSALRGTEAFF
TRBJ1-2,TRBD1,TRBV5-4,CASSDKTGGLHGYTF
TRBJ2-7,.,TRBV30,CAWADDPYEQYF
TRBJ1-5,.,TRBV2,CASSPDRNQPQHF
TRBJ2-1,.,TRBV7-3,CATGTRSYNEQFF
TRBJ1-5,.,TRBV4-1,CASSQDVVRNQPQHF
TRBJ1-2,.,TRBV10-3,CATRMDEGGYTF
TRBJ1-1,TRBD1,TRBV7-2,CASSTPDRMNTEAFF
TRBJ1-4,TRBD1,TRBV5-1,CASSPGQGGEKLFF
TRBJ2-7,.,TRBV6-6,CASSYPSMAQYF
TRBJ2-3,.,TRBV14,CASSQDWVTDTQYF
TRBJ1-2,.,TRBV29-1,CSDLDGPNYGYTF
TRBJ2-5,TRBD2,TRBV9,CASSAGTSGKETQYF
TRBJ2-6,TRBD1,TRBV7-9,CASSTGQSRSGANVLTF